This T cell receptor (beta chain) was recorded in a study of lymphopenia after photon versus proton radiotherapy. Broader study findings: In patients who died, overall survival fell as post-nadir TCR diversity dropped more. Oligoclonal CD8+ Temra expansion after nadir drove photon patients' diversity drop.

Measured with immunoSEQ multiplex PCR; TCRdb has only the in-frame clones, and not every one. The repertoire holds approximately 65,000 clones, more than 75% seen once, with about 3.1% in the top ten. The length of the CDR3 is 18 residues. CDR1 is MGHRA and CDR2 is YSYEKL in the germline V gene. Trimming stripped 0 bases from V and 1 base from J, with 16 bases between. Note on this clone: The target antigen is unknown.

The J gene is TRBJ1-3, the V gene TRBV4-1; D may be TRBD1 (5 bases). The sequencing here drew on peripheral blood, taken from a patient treated with photon-based radiotherapy. This TCR was sampled from a woman in her sixties or seventies with pancreatic cancer. CDR3 bases: TGCGCCAGCAGCCAAGATCGGGGAGGGACGAGGTCTGGAAACACCATATATTTT. Translated, it gives CASSQDRGGTRSGNTIYF.